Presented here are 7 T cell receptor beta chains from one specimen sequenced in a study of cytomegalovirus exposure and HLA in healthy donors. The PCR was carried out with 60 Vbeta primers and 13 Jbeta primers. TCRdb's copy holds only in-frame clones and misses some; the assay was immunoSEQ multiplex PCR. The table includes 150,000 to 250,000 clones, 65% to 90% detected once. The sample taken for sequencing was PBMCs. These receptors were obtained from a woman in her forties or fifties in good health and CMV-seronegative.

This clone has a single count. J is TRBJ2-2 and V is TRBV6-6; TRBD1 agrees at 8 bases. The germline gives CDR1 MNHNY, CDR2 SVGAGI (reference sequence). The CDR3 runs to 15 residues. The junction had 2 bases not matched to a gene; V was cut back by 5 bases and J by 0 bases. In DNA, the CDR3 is TGTGCCAGCAGTCTACAGGGGGCGAACACCGGGGAGCTGTTTTTT. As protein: CASSLQGANTGELFF.

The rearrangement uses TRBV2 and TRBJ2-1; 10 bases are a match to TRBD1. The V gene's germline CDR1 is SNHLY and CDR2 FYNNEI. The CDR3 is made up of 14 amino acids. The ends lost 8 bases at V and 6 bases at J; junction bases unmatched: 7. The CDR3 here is CASSRDRGSNEQFF. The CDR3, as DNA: TGTGCCAGCTCCCGGGACAGGGGAAGCAATGAGCAGTTCTTC.

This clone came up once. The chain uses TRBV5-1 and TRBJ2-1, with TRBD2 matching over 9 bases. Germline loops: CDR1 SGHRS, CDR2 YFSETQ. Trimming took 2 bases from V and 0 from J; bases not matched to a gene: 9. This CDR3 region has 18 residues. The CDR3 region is CASSFQPTSGSSYNEQFF. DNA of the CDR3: TGCGCCAGCAGCTTCCAGCCGACTAGCGGAAGCTCCTACAATGAGCAGTTCTTC.

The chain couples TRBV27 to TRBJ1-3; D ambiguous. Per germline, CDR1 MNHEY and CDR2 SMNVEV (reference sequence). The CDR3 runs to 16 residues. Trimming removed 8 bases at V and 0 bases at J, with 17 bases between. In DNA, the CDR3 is TGTGCCAGCGGTTCCCGAGGCGCCGGCTCTGGAAACACCATATATTTT. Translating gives CASGSRGAGSGNTIYF.

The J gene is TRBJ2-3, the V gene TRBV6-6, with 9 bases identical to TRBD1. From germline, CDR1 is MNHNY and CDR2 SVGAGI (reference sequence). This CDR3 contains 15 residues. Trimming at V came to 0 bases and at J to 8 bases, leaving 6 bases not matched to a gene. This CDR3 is CASSYSTGTGSTQYF. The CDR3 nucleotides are TGTGCCAGCAGTTACTCGACTGGGACAGGGAGTACGCAGTATTTT.

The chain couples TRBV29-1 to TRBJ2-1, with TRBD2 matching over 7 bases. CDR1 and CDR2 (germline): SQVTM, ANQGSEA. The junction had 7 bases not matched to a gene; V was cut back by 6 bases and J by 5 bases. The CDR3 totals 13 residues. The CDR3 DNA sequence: TGCAGCGTGCTAGGGAGGGCTGACAATGAGCAGTTCTTC. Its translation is CSVLGRADNEQFF.

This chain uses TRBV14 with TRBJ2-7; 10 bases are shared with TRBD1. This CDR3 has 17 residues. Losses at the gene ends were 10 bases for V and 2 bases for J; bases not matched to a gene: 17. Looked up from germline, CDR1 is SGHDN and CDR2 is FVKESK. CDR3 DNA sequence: TGTGCCACCATGACAGGGGGCAGATCACATAGCGCCTACGAGCAGTACTTC. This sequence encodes CATMTGGRSHSAYEQYF.